A selection of T cell receptor beta chains follows, all from one sample in a study of cytomegalovirus exposure and HLA in healthy donors. Clones were read by immunoSEQ multiplex PCR, and TCRdb kept only the in-frame ones, dropping some. The sample table sets out roughly 120,000 clones. The material sequenced was PBMCs. Receptors were obtained from a man aged 18 to 29 in good health and CMV-seronegative. CDR3s include the opening cysteine and the closing phenylalanine or tryptophan. The D gene is left open where the match is weak.

len,d_gene,j_gene,v_gene,CDR3aa,CDR3nt
15,TRBD1,TRBJ1-1,TRBV7-6,CASSARQGRNTEAFF,TGTGCCAGCAGCGCCCGACAGGGTAGGAACACTGAAGCTTTCTTT
15,.,TRBJ2-2,TRBV9,CASSVGHQNTGELFF,TGTGCCAGCAGCGTGGGACACCAGAACACCGGGGAGCTGTTTTTT
18,TRBD2,TRBJ2-1,TRBV19,CASSIDLETSGRPNEQFF,TGTGCCAGTAGTATAGATCTTGAGACTAGCGGGAGACCAAATGAGCAGTTCTTC
13,.,TRBJ1-5,TRBV7-6,CASSLGEYQPQHF,TGTGCCAGCAGCTTAGGGGAGTATCAGCCCCAGCATTTT
15,TRBD2,TRBJ2-1,TRBV10-2,CASSELYRLADEQFF,TGCGCCAGCAGTGAGTTGTATCGTCTAGCGGACGAGCAGTTCTTC
15,.,TRBJ2-3,TRBV9,CASSLSPRATDTQYF,TGTGCCAGCAGCCTAAGTCCGCGGGCTACAGATACGCAGTATTTT
14,.,TRBJ1-2,TRBV19,CATIKGGSNYGYTF,TGTGCCACCATAAAAGGAGGATCTAACTATGGCTACACCTTC
15,.,TRBJ2-3,TRBV5-1,CASSLSGSATDTQYF,TGCGCCAGCAGCCTAAGCGGATCCGCGACAGATACGCAGTATTTT
15,TRBD2,TRBJ2-3,TRBV5-1,CASSLAGGSADTQYF,TGCGCCAGCAGCCTAGCGGGGGGGTCGGCAGATACGCAGTATTTT
12,.,TRBJ2-7,TRBV2,CASRLTGGEQYF,TGTGCCAGCAGGCTGACAGGTGGAGAGCAGTACTTC
18,TRBD1,TRBJ2-6,TRBV5-5,CASSRWDREVSGANVLTF,TGTGCCAGCAGCCGTTGGGACAGGGAAGTCTCTGGGGCCAACGTCCTGACTTTC
15,.,TRBJ1-1,TRBV5-1,CASSPGLGGDTEAFF,TGCGCCAGCAGCCCGGGGTTGGGTGGGGACACTGAAGCTTTCTTT
14,.,TRBJ2-2,TRBV5-1,CASSSEAWTGELFF,TGCGCCAGCAGCTCTGAGGCTTGGACCGGGGAGCTGTTTTTT
15,.,TRBJ2-7,TRBV6-5,CASSNRTRGKIIRYF,TGTGCCAGCAGCAACAGGACCCGCGGGAAGATTATTCGGTACTTC
12,.,TRBJ2-7,TRBV7-8,CASSLVGDWQYF,TGTGCCAGCAGCTTAGTTGGGGACTGGCAGTACTTC
16,TRBD1,TRBJ2-3,TRBV18,CASSPRQGQSTDTQYF,TGTGCCAGCTCACCACGACAGGGTCAGAGCACAGATACGCAGTATTTT
15,.,TRBJ1-5,TRBV28,CATEKGVLSNQPQHF,TGTGCCACCGAAAAAGGGGTCCTTAGCAATCAGCCCCAGCATTTT
12,.,TRBJ2-1,TRBV6-5,CASSSSLNEQFF,TGTGCCAGCAGTTCCAGTCTCAATGAGCAGTTCTTC
15,.,TRBJ1-2,TRBV5-4,CASSFVAAGFYGYTF,TGTGCCAGCAGCTTCGTCGCTGCGGGTTTTTATGGCTACACCTTC
11,.,TRBJ2-7,TRBV5-5,CASSLTYEQYF,TGTGCCAGCAGCTTGACCTACGAGCAGTACTTC
15,TRBD2,TRBJ2-3,TRBV5-1,CASSSFLAGSDTQYF,TGCGCCAGCAGCTCTTTTCTAGCGGGATCTGATACGCAGTATTTT
14,.,TRBJ2-5,TRBV7-9,CASSPRDIQETQYF,TGTGCCAGCAGCCCGAGGGACATACAAGAGACCCAGTACTTC
15,.,TRBJ1-1,TRBV19,CASSIGASMNTEAFF,TGTGCCAGTAGTATAGGGGCCTCTATGAACACTGAAGCTTTCTTT
14,.,TRBJ1-1,TRBV6-1,CASSELRGYSEAFF,TGTGCCAGCAGTGAGCTGAGGGGGTATTCTGAAGCTTTCTTT
17,TRBD2,TRBJ2-5,TRBV9,CASSLGLAGTAKETQYF,TGTGCCAGCAGCCTCGGACTAGCGGGCACAGCTAAAGAGACCCAGTACTTC
15,TRBD1,TRBJ2-7,TRBV6-1,CASNLGQGATYEQYF,TGTGCCAGCAATCTGGGACAGGGGGCCACCTACGAGCAGTACTTC
16,.,TRBJ1-1,TRBV7-8,CASSPRGRGANTEAFF,TGTGCCAGCAGCCCGCGAGGGCGGGGGGCGAACACTGAAGCTTTCTTT
13,.,TRBJ1-5,TRBV7-2,CASSLQGYQPQHF,TGTGCCAGCAGTTTACAGGGTTACCAGCCCCAGCATTTT
15,TRBD2,TRBJ2-1,TRBV5-4,CASSPGLAEINEQFF,TGTGCCAGCAGCCCGGGACTAGCGGAGATCAATGAGCAGTTCTTC
15,TRBD2,TRBJ2-1,TRBV11-2,CASSLDILAGVEQFF,TGTGCCAGCAGCTTAGATATACTAGCGGGAGTTGAGCAGTTCTTC
13,.,TRBJ2-3,TRBV7-3,CASSLIVPDTQYF,TGTGCCAGCAGCTTAATAGTACCAGATACGCAGTATTTT
13,TRBD1,TRBJ2-1,TRBV30,CAWSGQGWDEQFF,TGTGCCTGGAGTGGACAGGGTTGGGATGAGCAGTTCTTC
16,.,TRBJ2-5,TRBV29-1,CSVDTLGQGGSETQYF,TGCAGCGTCGATACCCTCGGGCAGGGAGGATCAGAGACCCAGTACTTC
14,.,TRBJ2-7,TRBV30,CAWSGGGGAYEQYF,TGTGCCTGGAGTGGGGGTGGAGGGGCCTACGAGCAGTACTTC
11,.,TRBJ1-4,TRBV10-2,CASSRNEKLFF,TGCGCCAGCAGCCGTAATGAAAAACTGTTTTTT
15,TRBD2,TRBJ2-1,TRBV13,CASSPGLAAYNEQFF,TGTGCCAGCAGCCCCGGACTAGCGGCCTACAATGAGCAGTTCTTC
13,TRBD1,TRBJ2-7,TRBV2,CASTGTGSYEQYF,TGTGCCAGCACTGGGACAGGTTCCTACGAGCAGTACTTC
16,TRBD1,TRBJ1-4,TRBV28,CASSPRDRGLREKLFF,TGTGCCAGCAGTCCTCGGGACAGGGGCCTCCGGGAAAAACTGTTTTTT
12,.,TRBJ2-1,TRBV30,CAWSVFNNEQFF,TGTGCCTGGAGTGTATTTAACAATGAGCAGTTCTTC
11,TRBD1,TRBJ2-7,TRBV12-5,CASGPTGWQYF,TGTGCTAGTGGGCCGACAGGGTGGCAGTACTTC
15,.,TRBJ1-2,TRBV5-1,CASSSRVGGGYGYTF,TGCGCCAGCAGCTCGCGGGTAGGGGGAGGGTATGGCTACACCTTC
12,.,TRBJ1-2,TRBV30,CAGGRIPGGYTF,TGTGCTGGGGGCAGAATCCCGGGTGGCTACACCTTC
16,TRBD2,TRBJ2-3,TRBV2,CASRVGGLAVSDTQYF,TGTGCCAGCAGGGTCGGGGGACTAGCGGTATCAGATACGCAGTATTTT
14,.,TRBJ1-2,TRBV19,CASSMAIPRSGYTF,TGTGCCAGTAGTATGGCCATCCCGCGGTCTGGCTACACCTTC
14,.,TRBJ2-5,TRBV5-1,CASSFYTYEETQYF,TGCGCCAGCAGCTTCTATACTTACGAAGAGACCCAGTACTTC
15,.,TRBJ2-3,TRBV5-1,CASRRQPSSTDTQYF,TGCGCCAGCAGGCGACAGCCCTCTAGCACAGATACGCAGTATTTT
13,.,TRBJ1-1,TRBV7-6,CASTGQLNTEAFF,TGTGCCAGCACCGGACAGCTGAACACTGAAGCTTTCTTT
11,.,TRBJ1-1,TRBV9,CASREGTKIFF,TGTGCCAGCAGGGAGGGGACCAAGATATTCTTT
14,.,TRBJ2-7,TRBV11-2,CASSFPRGSYEQYF,TGTGCCAGCAGCTTTCCCAGGGGTTCCTACGAGCAGTACTTC